The following is a T cell receptor beta chain sequence with its context. Its antigen is unidentified. This entry belongs to a study of cytomegalovirus exposure and HLA in healthy donors. Study as a whole: Unique TCR beta sequences numbering around 110 million came from around 180 million T cells in an earlier analysis.

Germline V lookup: CDR1 MDHEN, CDR2 SYDVKM. With 7 bases removed from V and 4 bases from J, the gap between germline ends came to 7 bases. The CDR3 runs to 12 residues. With 60 Vbeta and 13 Jbeta primers, the PCR was carried out. Generated by immunoSEQ multiplex PCR, the TCRdb table keeps only in-frame clones and is missing some. The table includes some 75,000 clones, around 78% detected once. Findings and limits, study-wide: Some public TCRs appeared in many individuals, while most sequences were rare. With further analysis later on, most CMV-associated TCR beta chains appeared HLA-restricted. Analyzed later, association rates of TCRs varied across HLA loci, with DRB1 most and HLA-C fewest.

Material for sequencing was PBMCs. This TCR came from a man between 18 and 29 years old in good health and CMV-seropositive. The gene calls are TRBV28 and TRBJ2-2; D unresolved. This CDR3 is CASTKPTGELFF. The CDR3 region has the DNA TGTGCCAGCACCAAGCCCACCGGGGAGCTGTTTTTT. The variable domain in full, with the rest retrieved from reference TRBV28 and TRBJ2-2, is DVKVTQSSRYLVKRTGEKVFLECVQDMDHENMFWYRQDPGLGLRLIYFSYDVKMKEKGDIPEGYSVSREKKERFSLILESASTNQTSMYLCASTKPTGELFFGEGSRLTVL.